This section outlines one T cell receptor (beta chain) sequence together with its context. As yet, its antigen is unknown. There are 15 residues in the CDR3. V gave up 2 bases and J gave up 4 bases; unmatched junction bases: 4. The germline CDR1 and CDR2 sequences are MNHEY and SMNVEV (reference sequence). These data are taken from a study of cytomegalovirus exposure and HLA in healthy donors. Overall study results and limits: One later analysis reportedly identified an Asian-associated ancestry cluster that showed fewer N-insertions than the roughly 700-donor mean. It was only CMV serostatus that was available as immune exposure information. Most likely, a cluster of highly shared sequence variants arose as a sequencing artifact.

Both 60 Vbeta primers and 13 Jbeta primers went into the PCR. As originally analysed: Some 11 million of the 60 million to 80 million unique TCR beta chains counted in a later analysis were shared. The method was immunoSEQ multiplex PCR; TCRdb's version includes in-frame clones alone and lacks a portion of them. V, J and clone size derive from that table, while D and trimming were established from the DNA sequence. The table has fewer than 250,000 clones, 70% to 80% seen once; the top ten hold 0.2% to 0.25%. The source of this sequence is a girl aged 2 to 10 in good health and CMV-seronegative. Sequencing was performed on PBMCs. V usage is TRBV27 and J usage is TRBJ2-1; TRBD2 matches 8 bases. The CDR3, as DNA: TGTGCCAGCAGTTTAATAGCGGGATCTTACAATGAGCAGTTCTTC. Translating gives CASSLIAGSYNEQFF.